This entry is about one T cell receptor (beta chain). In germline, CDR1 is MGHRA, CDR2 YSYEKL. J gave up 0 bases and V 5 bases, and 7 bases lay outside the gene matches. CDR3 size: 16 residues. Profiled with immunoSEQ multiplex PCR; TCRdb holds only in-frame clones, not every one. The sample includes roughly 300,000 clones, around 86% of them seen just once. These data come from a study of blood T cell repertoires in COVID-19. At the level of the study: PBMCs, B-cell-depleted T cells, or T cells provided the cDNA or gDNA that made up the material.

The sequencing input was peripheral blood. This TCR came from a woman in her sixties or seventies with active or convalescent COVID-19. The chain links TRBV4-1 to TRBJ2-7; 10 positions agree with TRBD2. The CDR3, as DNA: TGCGCCAGCAGCTGGGCTAGCGGGGGTGTCTCCTACGAGCAGTACTTC. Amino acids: CASSWASGGVSYEQYF.